The clone carrying this TCR beta chain was counted between two and nine times. This specimen belongs to a study of patients and donors after allogeneic stem cell transplantation. From the RT-PCR reads, TCRdb called clonotypes with MiXCR, one entry per CDR3 protein. The sample lists about 960,000 distinct CDR3 sequences, around 17% occurring once. The trim removed 4 bases at V and 11 bases at J, leaving 12 bases unmatched. This CDR3 has 14 amino acids. Germline assignment: CDR1 LGHDT and CDR2 YNNKEL (reference sequence). This chain connects TRBV3-1 to TRBJ1-1; 8 nucleotides align to TRBD1. This TCR came from a human donor who was either an allogeneic HSCT recipient or a stem cell or donor lymphocyte infusion donor (not recorded which). It is not recorded whose cells these are; they may come from a transplant donor. What was sequenced was blood, either unsorted or a sorted T cell fraction (not recorded which). CDR3 loop: CASSREMTGASAFF. CDR3 DNA: TGTGCCAGCAGCCGCGAAATGACAGGGGCTTCTGCTTTCTTT.